A single sample is the source of the 32 T cell receptor beta chains below, sequenced in a study of Ad26.COV2.S vaccination and SARS-CoV-2 variants. Assay used: immunoSEQ multiplex PCR; TCRdb lists only in-frame clones, some missing. The data hold 350,000 to 450,000 clones, with about four fifths observed a single time. Treatment given: about 20 received Ad26.COV2.S at low or high dose, single or two shots; roughly five received placebo; per-sample allocation not given. Sampling occurred on day 63 after the first vaccine or placebo injection. The starting material was peripheral blood, obtained in a trial of Ad26.COV2.S vaccine versus placebo. These receptors came from a person between 18 and 59 years old who received the Ad26.COV2.S COVID-19 vaccine or a placebo.

This chain connects TRBV7-6 to TRBJ2-7, with D maybe TRBD1 (7 bases). Germline V gene sequence: CDR1 SGHVS, CDR2 FNYEAQ. The CDR3 covers 15 residues. Trimming removed 5 bases from V and 6 bases from J, with 20 bases in between. The CDR3 is CASSPTSGGLREQYF. In DNA, the CDR3 is TGTGCCAGCAGCCCTACCTCAGGGGGGCTTCGCGAGCAGTACTTC.

This sequence joins TRBV27 and TRBJ2-7; TRBD2 agrees at 9 bases. The CDR3 length is 14 residues. Germline assignment: CDR1 MNHEY and CDR2 SMNVEV (reference sequence). Trimming removed 4 bases from V and 7 bases from J; junction bases left unmatched: 8. CDR3: CASSWREGLGEQYF. CDR3 nucleotides: TGTGCCAGCAGTTGGCGGGAGGGCCTGGGGGAGCAGTACTTC.

The V gene is TRBV7-6, the J gene TRBJ1-4, with D possibly being TRBD1 (5 bases). V dropped 0 bases and J dropped 8 bases, with 13 bases sitting between them. CDR3 size: 15 residues. The germline gives CDR1 SGHVS, CDR2 FNYEAQ. This CDR3 is CASSLARGIREKLFF. For the CDR3, the DNA is TGTGCCAGCAGCTTAGCGCGGGGGATCAGGGAAAAACTGTTTTTT.

This chain connects TRBV12-2 to TRBJ2-7; the D call TRBD2 from the table was never checked on the DNA. TRBV12-2 counts as a pseudogene. This CDR3 spans 13 amino acids. The CDR3 DNA is TGTGCAAGTCGCTTACTAGCGGGCTACGAGCAGTACTTC. Translated: CASRLLAGYEQYF.

The CDR3 DNA reads TGCGCCAGCACCCGGACGGATACCTCCTACAATGAGCAGTTCTTC. Its translation: CASTRTDTSYNEQFF. The chain combines TRBV5-1 with TRBJ2-1; no reliable D call. The CDR3 is made up of 15 amino acids. CDR1 is SGHRS, CDR2 YFSETQ, per germline. V lost 6 bases, J lost 0 bases, and 13 bases lay in between.

This clone was seen a handful of times. The genes are TRBV30 and TRBJ1-5; D remains unclear. V shed 4 bases and J shed 5 bases, with 12 bases lying between them. The CDR3 runs 13 residues. Germline CDR1 is GTSNPN and CDR2 is SVGIG (reference sequence). This CDR3 reads CAWIGRYDQPQHF. CDR3 in DNA: TGTGCCTGGATAGGTAGGTACGATCAGCCCCAGCATTTT. The full variable domain, with the rest looked up from reference TRBV30 and TRBJ1-5, is SQTIHQWPATLVQPVGSPLSLECTVEGTSNPNLYWYRQAAGRGLQLLFYSVGIGQISSEVPQNLSASRPQDRQFILSSKKLLLSDSGFYLCAWIGRYDQPQHFGDGTRLSIL.

Details on this clone: Other nucleotide sequences from this sample produce the same CDR3. The V call is TRBV12-3 or TRBV12-4, the J call TRBJ1-1; D unclear. The CDR3 sequence is 12 residues long. The ends were cut back, 6 bases at V and 0 bases at J, with 5 bases in the middle. CDR3 bases: TGTGCCAGCAGCCCACTGAACACTGAAGCTTTCTTT. Translating gives CASSPLNTEAFF.

This clone was picked up one time. This sequence joins TRBV10-3 and TRBJ2-6; possibly TRBD1 or TRBD2 for D (5 bases each). The germline V gene encodes CDR1 ENHRY and CDR2 SYGVKD. V lost 6 bases and J 0 bases, leaving 15 bases between the germline ends. CDR3 length: 17 amino acids. In nucleotides, the CDR3 is TGTGCCATCAGGCCGGGACCGAGGTCCTCTGGGGCCAACGTCCTGACTTTC. It codes for CAIRPGPRSSGANVLTF.

The chain employs TRBV18 and TRBJ2-1, with D unresolved. Between the trimmed V and J ends, which lost 2 bases and 8 bases, there was a span of 13 bases. Germline CDR1 and CDR2: KGHSH and LQKENI. CDR3 length: 14 residues. The CDR3 DNA follows: TGTGCCAGCTCACCATCGACCCCCCAGGATGAGCAGTTCTTC. Translated, it gives CASSPSTPQDEQFF.

The chain uses TRBV6-6 and TRBJ2-1; 11 bases agree with TRBD2. Germline loops: CDR1 MNHNY, CDR2 SVGAGI (reference sequence). The CDR3 has 16 residues. The trim removed 8 bases at V and 9 bases at J, leaving 15 bases unmatched. The DNA for the CDR3 is TGTGCCAGCCTAGATCCCACTAGCGGGAGATCTGGTGAGCAGTTCTTC. It codes for CASLDPTSGRSGEQFF.

This clone was seen only a few times. The rearrangement joins TRBV11-2 to TRBJ1-5; tentative D call: TRBD1 (5 bases). The V end lost 5 bases, the J end lost 4 bases, and 9 bases lay between the germline ends. Germline V gene data show CDR1 as SGHAT and CDR2 as FQNNGV. The CDR3 consists of 13 residues. Here the CDR3 reads CASSQGLNQPQHF. Here the CDR3 DNA reads TGTGCCAGCAGCCAGGGACTTAATCAGCCCCAGCATTTT. The full variable domain, with the rest looked up from reference TRBV11-2 and TRBJ1-5, is EAGVAQSPRYKIIEKRQSVAFWCNPISGHATLYWYQQILGQGPKLLIQFQNNGVVDDSQLPKDRFSAERLKGVDSTLKIQPAKLEDSAVYLCASSQGLNQPQHFGDGTRLSIL.

V gene TRBV4-2 combines with J gene TRBJ2-1, with TRBD2 matching 9 bases. Germline V CDR1 and CDR2: LGHNA, YNFKEQ. This CDR3 contains 14 residues. J was trimmed by 5 bases and V by 3 bases; bases with no gene match: 2. In DNA form, the CDR3 reads TGTGCCAGCAGCCATGCTAGCGGGGACAATGAGCAGTTCTTC. Translated: CASSHASGDNEQFF.

The genes are TRBV3-1 (or the pseudogene TRBV3-2) and TRBJ2-7, with TRBD2 as a possible D gene (7 bases). Trimming left V 2 bases short and J 3 bases short, with 11 bases between. This CDR3 has 14 amino acids. Per germline, CDR1 LGHDT and CDR2 YNNKEL (reference sequence). For the CDR3, the DNA is TGTGCCAGCAGCCAACAGGGAGGGGGCTACGAGCAGTACTTC. This encodes CASSQQGGGYEQYF.

The chain links TRBV5-1 to TRBJ2-1; perhaps TRBD2 as D (6 bases). Trimming cost V 3 bases and J 2 bases, with 12 bases left between them. Germline V gene sequence: CDR1 SGHRS, CDR2 YFSETQ. This CDR3 has 15 amino acids. The CDR3, as DNA: TGCGCCAGCAGCTACCGGGACTTTGCCTACAATGAGCAGTTCTTC. It encodes CASSYRDFAYNEQFF.

The CDR3 region is CAWSHDGNTEAFF. The CDR3 DNA reads as TGTGCCTGGAGTCACGACGGGAACACTGAAGCTTTCTTT. The chain combines TRBV30 with TRBJ1-1; D uncertain. Trimming pared 2 bases from V and 1 base from J, leaving 8 bases between. Looked up from germline, CDR1 is GTSNPN and CDR2 is SVGIG (reference sequence). The CDR3 covers 13 residues.

The chain links TRBV7-2 to TRBJ1-1; possibly TRBD1 for D (5 bases). Germline V lookup: CDR1 SGHTA, CDR2 FQGNSA. V was cut by 7 bases and J by 6 bases, with 18 bases left in between. The CDR3 loop spans 14 amino acids. CDR3 residues: CASTSQGLGAEAFF. The CDR3 DNA reads as TGTGCCAGCACCTCCCAGGGTTTGGGGGCTGAAGCTTTCTTT.

The V call is TRBV7-2, the J call TRBJ1-6, with D tentatively TRBD1 (5 bases). Trimming left V 3 bases short and J 10 bases short, with 16 bases between. This CDR3 has 15 amino acids. Germline CDR1 SGHTA, CDR2 FQGNSA. CDR3 region: CASSFGTQVMSPLHF. The CDR3, as DNA: TGTGCCAGCAGCTTCGGGACTCAGGTTATGTCACCCCTCCACTTT.

V and J are TRBV6-5 and TRBJ2-3; D ambiguous. The germline V gene encodes CDR1 MNHEY and CDR2 SVGAGI. Trimming shortened V by 10 bases and J by 4 bases, and 15 bases separated the two germline ends. The CDR3 spans 13 residues. The chain's CDR3 is CAIHDLRADTQYF. The CDR3 nucleotides read TGTGCCATCCATGACTTAAGGGCAGATACGCAGTATTTT.

The chain employs TRBV7-2 and TRBJ1-1, with D maybe TRBD1 (5 bases). CDR3 length: 14 amino acids. Germline V gene sequence: CDR1 SGHTA, CDR2 FQGNSA. V was pared by 2 bases and J by 4 bases, with 11 bases between. The CDR3 DNA follows: TGTGCCAGCAGCTTAACGGGGGTGAGCACTGAAGCTTTCTTT. As protein: CASSLTGVSTEAFF.

The genes are TRBV4-2 and TRBJ1-2; D is possibly TRBD1 (6 bases). Germline lookup yields CDR1 LGHNA and CDR2 YNFKEQ. V was shortened by 1 base and J by 2 bases, with 8 bases between the two germline ends. This CDR3 region has 14 residues. The DNA for the CDR3 is TGTGCCAGCAGCCAAGGACAGGTAAACTATGGCTACACCTTC. Its translation: CASSQGQVNYGYTF.

The V and J genes are TRBV11-1 and TRBJ1-1; 8 positions match TRBD1. V trimming: 3 bases; J trimming: 6 bases; junction bases outside the gene matches: 6. There are 14 residues in the CDR3. Germline loops: CDR1 SGHAT, CDR2 FQDESV (reference sequence). The CDR3 reads CASSFTGGNPEAFF. CDR3 coding DNA: TGTGCCAGCAGCTTCACAGGGGGTAATCCTGAAGCTTTCTTT.

The gene calls are TRBV11-1 and TRBJ2-7; D is ambiguous. CDR1 and CDR2 from the germline V gene are SGHAT and FQDESV (reference sequence). CDR3 size: 13 residues. V dropped 5 bases and J dropped 5 bases, with 13 bases sitting between them. Here the CDR3 DNA reads TGTGCCAGCAGCCTGGTCTTATGGGACGAGCAGTACTTC. This codes for CASSLVLWDEQYF.

The chain recombines TRBV30 with TRBJ1-6; 8 bases agree with TRBD1. Germline V gene data show CDR1 as GTSNPN and CDR2 as SVGIG (reference sequence). The V and J ends lost 4 bases and 7 bases, in that order; junction bases with no gene match: 15. The CDR3 sequence is 17 residues long. The CDR3 nucleotides are TGTGCCTGGAAACGACAGGGGAGATGGTACCGCAATTCACCCCTCCACTTT. This encodes CAWKRQGRWYRNSPLHF.

The rearrangement joins TRBV6-5 to TRBJ1-1; 9 nucleotides line up with TRBD1. The germline V gene has CDR1 MNHEY and CDR2 SVGAGI. The CDR3 has 14 residues. After removal of 5 bases from V and 0 bases from J, the junction contained 1 base not matched to a gene. Written as DNA, the CDR3 is TGTGCCAGCAGTCGACAGGGGGTGAACACTGAAGCTTTCTTT. As protein: CASSRQGVNTEAFF.

The rearrangement joins TRBV12-5 to TRBJ1-5; D may be TRBD1 (5 bases). Germline CDR1 reads LGHNT; CDR2 reads FRNRAP. The CDR3 is 18 amino acids. V gave up 1 base and J gave up 3 bases, with 19 bases separating them. DNA of the CDR3: TGTGCTAGTGGTTTGGGTCCCGACGGACAAGGGTTCAATCAGCCCCAGCATTTT. Translated: CASGLGPDGQGFNQPQHF.

Here the CDR3 reads CATSRDQTGNTIYF. CDR3 nucleotide sequence: TGTGCCACCAGCAGAGATCAAACTGGAAACACCATATATTTT. V is TRBV15 and J is TRBJ1-3; D ambiguous. The germline CDR1 and CDR2 sequences are LNHNV and YYDKDF (reference sequence). The V gene lost 0 bases and the J gene lost 2 bases, with 5 bases spanning the gap. The CDR3 runs to 14 residues.

The chain joins TRBV20-1 to TRBJ2-1; D remains unclear. The CDR3 contains 10 residues. The germline V gene encodes CDR1 DFQATT and CDR2 SNEGSKA (reference sequence). CDR3 DNA: TGCCACTATCCTTACAATGAGCAGTTCTTC. Translating gives CHYPYNEQFF.

The chain combines TRBV7-7 with TRBJ2-5, with TRBD2 as a possible D gene (6 bases). Trimming removed 5 bases at V and 5 bases at J, with 15 bases between. CDR3 length: 14 amino acids. Germline lookup yields CDR1 SSHAT and CDR2 FNYEAQ (reference sequence). The CDR3 reads CASSLNTGGETQYF. The DNA for the CDR3 is TGTGCCAGCAGCCTCAACACTGGGGGGGAGACCCAGTACTTC.

The CDR3 DNA reads TGTGCCAGCGTGGACAGCAACCATTCACCCCTCCACTTT. Protein: CASVDSNHSPLHF. V gene TRBV28 combines with J gene TRBJ1-6, with a weak D call TRBD1 (6 bases). Germline CDR1 and CDR2: MDHEN and SYDVKM. This CDR3 has 13 residues. V lost 8 bases to trimming and J lost 8 bases, with 13 bases between them.

This clone came up a few times. The V and J genes are TRBV11-2 and TRBJ2-7; 7 positions match TRBD2. Germline CDR1 is SGHAT and CDR2 is FQNNGV. V lost 6 bases and J lost 0; bases outside the gene matches: 2. This CDR3 region has 13 residues. The CDR3, as DNA: TGTGCCAGCAGAAGGGACTACTCCTACGAGCAGTACTTC. Translated: CASRRDYSYEQYF.

The V call is TRBV4-2, the J call TRBJ1-2; TRBD1 might be the D (5 bases). V was clipped by 5 bases and J by 4 bases, with 17 bases between them. The CDR3 consists of 15 residues. Germline CDR1 is LGHNA and CDR2 is YNFKEQ. CDR3 DNA sequence: TGTGCCAGCAGCGAACAGGCGGGGGGTAGCTATGGCTACACCTTC. Protein: CASSEQAGGSYGYTF.

The chain couples TRBV6-4 to TRBJ1-1; 12 positions agree with TRBD1. This CDR3 region has 16 residues. After removal of 4 bases from V and 3 bases from J, the junction contained 6 bases not matched to a gene. From germline, CDR1 is MRHNA and CDR2 SNTAGT. This CDR3 reads CASSVTGTGGHTEAFF. The CDR3 DNA is TGTGCCAGCAGTGTCACAGGGACAGGGGGCCACACTGAAGCTTTCTTT.